This record covers a single T cell receptor (beta chain). The antigen it binds to is not known. Base qualities are not at hand, and no much larger clone is one base apart. This entry belongs to a study of shared clonotypes between healthy human individuals (dated by TCRdb to 2020 to 2022). The study in broad terms: The cohort comprised a couple of women and a few men aged 18 to 49 years. Per donor, three plates each were used for CD4 naive and CD4 memory, two for CD8 naive, and one for CD8 memory. To estimate repertoire size and how much clonotype sharing occurs between individuals, the study deeply sequenced the blood TCR repertoires of 5 or 6 healthy adults. Different laboratories and diverse techniques were used to prepare libraries and sequence TCR repertoires, to increase sequencing depth and limit assay-specific biases. Between about 0.9 and 9 billion PBMCs per donor were obtained by leukapheresis.

TCR CDR3 regions were amplified from genomic DNA by multiplex PCR using the deep immunoSEQ assay. For each cell subset, the extracted genomic DNA was distributed evenly across all wells of several immunoSEQ 96-well plates, and each plate served as one replicate. For sorted subsets, around 200 ng genomic DNA, equal to 30,000 or so T cell genomes, was loaded into each replicate PCR. The purified libraries were quantified using a Qubit 3.0 fluorometer, sized with a Bioanalyzer 2100, and then quantified again using the KAPA Library Quantification kit. Each immunoSEQ 96-well plate was sequenced on its own single-read 150-cycle Illumina NextSeq 550 flow cell. The authors' analysis ran thus. Because the immunoSEQ output held only junctional sequences and lacked quality scores, the filtering could not match the filtering applied to full-length reads. Sequences were annotated with PyIR, a Python wrapper for IgBLAST v1.9, using IMGT germline references to assign V/J genes and CDR3. Reads with weak V/J assignments (E-value above 1e-6), missing CDR3, stop codons, out-of-frame junctions, or ambiguous translated residues were removed. V3J clonotypes were defined as sequences sharing the same inferred V gene, J gene, and CDR3 amino acid sequence. Percentage overlap between repertoires was calculated by dividing the number of shared unique clonotypes by the size of the smaller repertoire. Richness of each repertoire was evaluated using RTK rarefaction, the Chao1 estimator, and Recon v2.1 estimates of unobserved clonotypes. For all TCRbeta clonotypes obtained by the gDNA method from a few donors, generation probabilities were computed with OLGA. TCRdb mirrors the immuneACCESS table, restricted to in-frame sequences. Some clones are absent from its copies; in checked studies, under half trace to an unresolved V gene, and the reason for the others is unknown. V and J calls and clone size are given by that table; D and trimming were obtained from the DNA. For this sample there are approximately 2,000,000 clones; around 90% appear just once. Clones ranked in the top ten supply approximately 0.4% of the sample.

Donors were healthy HIV-negative adults with no recently reported acute infections or vaccinations. All donors were Caucasian adults living in Nashville, Tennessee, USA. Magnetic negative selection was used to enrich CD4+ T cells, after which naive cells were positively selected on CD45RA and the negative fraction became the memory subset. Blood was obtained by leukapheresis, after which PBMCs were separated by Ficoll-Histopaque density gradient centrifugation and cryopreserved in liquid nitrogen vapor phase. Analytical flow cytometry was used to check the purity and quantity of each magnetically sorted T cell population. Genomic DNA was isolated from each sorted fraction and quantified by UV absorbance on a Nanodrop 2000c. What the work shows at the level of the full study, not this receptor alone: Even with the large sequencing depth, rarefaction of the sorted-subset datasets indicated that sequencing was incomplete. Naive subsets generally had larger estimated clonotype richness than memory subsets did. Compared with non-shared clonotypes, the clonotypes found in all four sorted-subset donors had higher generation probabilities. The genetic and exposure-history diversity represented was limited by the small number of donors. When several donors were compared, the shared fraction of clonotypes was around 5% for naive CD4, 3% to 4% for naive CD8, more than 2% for memory CD4, and 0.35% to 0.5% for memory CD8. Sampling was restricted to blood, and TCR repertoires in tissues likely differ from the TCR repertoires found in blood. Pairwise subsampling indicated that sequencing depth was expected to affect the degree of clonotype sharing among donors.

The germline V gene (reference sequence) gives CDR1 as MNHNY and CDR2 as SVGAGI. V drops 2 bases and J drops 1 base, leaving 11 bases in between. From the cysteine through the phenylalanine, the CDR3 covers 15 amino acids. Here the CDR3 DNA is all that survives: 45 bases in frame from base 1. Sample: naive CD4+ T cells from PBMCs. What the cell subset or site label conveys for this sample: CD45RA+ positively selected. Rearrangement joined TRBV6-6 to TRBJ1-1, and possibly TRBD1, on 6 matching bases. This receptor was identified in a young man in good health. Some clones in this sample may be carry-over from other donors' samples. In nucleotide form, the sequence is TGTGCCAGCAGTTACCTCGCGACAGGGAACACTGAAGCTTTCTTT. Its protein is CASSYLATGNTEAFF.